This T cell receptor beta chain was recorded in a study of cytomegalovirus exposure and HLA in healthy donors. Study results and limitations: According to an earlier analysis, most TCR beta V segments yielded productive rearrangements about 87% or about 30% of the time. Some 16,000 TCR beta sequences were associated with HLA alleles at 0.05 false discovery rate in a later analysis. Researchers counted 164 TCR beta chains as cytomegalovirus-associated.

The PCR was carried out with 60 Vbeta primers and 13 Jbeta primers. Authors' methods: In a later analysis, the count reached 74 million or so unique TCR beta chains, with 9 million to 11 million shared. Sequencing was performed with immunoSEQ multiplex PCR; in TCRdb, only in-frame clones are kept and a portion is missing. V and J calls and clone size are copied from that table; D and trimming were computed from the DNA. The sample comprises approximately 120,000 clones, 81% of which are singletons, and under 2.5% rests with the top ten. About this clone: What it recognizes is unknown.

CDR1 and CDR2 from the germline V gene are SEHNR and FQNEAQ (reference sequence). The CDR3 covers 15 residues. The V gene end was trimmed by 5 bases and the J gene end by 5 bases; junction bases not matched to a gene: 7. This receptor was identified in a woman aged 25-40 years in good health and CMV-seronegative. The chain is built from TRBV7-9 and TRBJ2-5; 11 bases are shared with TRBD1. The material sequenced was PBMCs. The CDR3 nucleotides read TGTGCCAGCAGCAAAAGGACAGGGGGCCTGGAGACCCAGTACTTC. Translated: CASSKRTGGLETQYF. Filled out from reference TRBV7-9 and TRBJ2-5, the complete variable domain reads DTGVSQNPRHKITKRGQNVTFRCDPISEHNRLYWYRQTLGQGPEFLTYFQNEAQLEKSRLLSDRFSAERPKGSFSTLEIQRTEQGDSAMYLCASSKRTGGLETQYFGPGTRLLVL.